These T cell receptor beta chains were read from a single sample in a study of T cells in Graves' hyperthyroidism and ophthalmopathy. Using its own MiXCR run on the multiplex PCR reads, TCRdb lists one record per CDR3 protein. The sample has approximately 370,000 distinct CDR3 sequences, more than 12% seen once. The sample consisted of blood. These TCRs come from a woman in her 30s with Graves' hyperthyroidism. The CDR3 runs from the conserved cysteine through the conserved F or W. D genes are given only for firm matches. Not all rows give a size; the values are once, few, many and, for expanded clones, a class.

v_call: TRBV5-1
clone_size: .
j_call: TRBJ2-5
d_call: .
cdr3_nt: TGCGCCAGCAGCTTGACCAGTGCGAGGGAAGAGACCCAGTACTTC
cdr3_aa: CASSLTSAREETQYF

v_call: TRBV6-1
clone_size: .
j_call: TRBJ2-6
d_call: .
cdr3_nt: TGTGCCAGCAGGGGGGTAAGCGGGGCCAACGTCCTGACTTTC
cdr3_aa: CASRGVSGANVLTF

v_call: TRBV7-9
clone_size: .
j_call: TRBJ2-5
d_call: .
cdr3_nt: TGTGCCAGCAGCTTAGTACGTGCTAGCCTAGAGACCCAGTACTTC
cdr3_aa: CASSLVRASLETQYF

v_call: TRBV20-1
clone_size: many
j_call: TRBJ2-5
d_call: .
cdr3_nt: TGCAGTGCTAGAGATTCGGGGATGGGGACCCAGTACTTC
cdr3_aa: CSARDSGMGTQYF

v_call: TRBV29-1
clone_size: .
j_call: TRBJ2-2
d_call: TRBD1
cdr3_nt: TGCAGCGTTAAACTTTGGGGGACAGGGGAGGTTGGGGAGCTGTTTTTT
cdr3_aa: CSVKLWGTGEVGELFF

v_call: TRBV9
clone_size: few
j_call: TRBJ1-4
d_call: .
cdr3_nt: TGTGCCAGCAGCGTCGGGACGAAAGATGAAAAACTGTTTTTT
cdr3_aa: CASSVGTKDEKLFF

v_call: TRBV19
clone_size: few
j_call: TRBJ1-3
d_call: .
cdr3_nt: TGTGCCAGTAGTGCAACAGTCTACTCTGGAAACACCATATATTTT
cdr3_aa: CASSATVYSGNTIYF

v_call: TRBV2
clone_size: many
j_call: TRBJ1-3
d_call: .
cdr3_nt: TGTGCCAGCAGTGAAGATACGGGTGCTGGAAACACCATATATTTT
cdr3_aa: CASSEDTGAGNTIYF

v_call: TRBV19
clone_size: few
j_call: TRBJ1-1
d_call: .
cdr3_nt: TGTGCCAGTAGATCTGAAGCTTTCTTT
cdr3_aa: CASRSEAFF

v_call: TRBV14
clone_size: .
j_call: TRBJ1-2
d_call: .
cdr3_nt: TGTGCCAGCAGCCAAACGTCCGGGGTCGGCTACACCTTC
cdr3_aa: CASSQTSGVGYTF

v_call: TRBV7-9
clone_size: many
j_call: TRBJ2-3
d_call: TRBD1
cdr3_nt: TGTGCCAGCAGCTCAGTGGGACAGAGCACAGATACGCAGTATTTT
cdr3_aa: CASSSVGQSTDTQYF

v_call: TRBV5-1
clone_size: .
j_call: TRBJ1-4
d_call: .
cdr3_nt: TGCGCCAGCAGCTTGACAGGTCCCTATGAAAAACTGTTTTTT
cdr3_aa: CASSLTGPYEKLFF

v_call: TRBV5-1
clone_size: few
j_call: TRBJ2-1
d_call: TRBD2
cdr3_nt: TGCGCCAGCAGCTTAGGACTAGCGGGAGCGAGTGAGCAGTTCTTC
cdr3_aa: CASSLGLAGASEQFF

v_call: TRBV7-2
clone_size: many
j_call: TRBJ2-7
d_call: .
cdr3_nt: TGTGCCAGCAGCCCCCCACGAGGGAGCGGTTACGAGCAGTACTTC
cdr3_aa: CASSPPRGSGYEQYF

v_call: TRBV28
clone_size: many
j_call: TRBJ2-7
d_call: .
cdr3_nt: TGTGCCAGCATGCAGGGCAACTCCTACGAGCAGTACTTC
cdr3_aa: CASMQGNSYEQYF

v_call: TRBV5-6
clone_size: many
j_call: TRBJ1-4
d_call: .
cdr3_nt: TGTGCCAGCAGCTTGTGGGGAGCAACTAATGAAAAACTGTTTTTT
cdr3_aa: CASSLWGATNEKLFF

v_call: TRBV27
clone_size: few
j_call: TRBJ1-4
d_call: .
cdr3_nt: TGTGCCAGCAGGATGACAGGCGGGGCTGAAAAACTGTTTTTT
cdr3_aa: CASRMTGGAEKLFF

v_call: TRBV12-3/TRBV12-4
clone_size: many
j_call: TRBJ2-7
d_call: TRBD2
cdr3_nt: TGTGCCAGCAGGGCCAACAACGAAGGGGGATTAGGCGGGAGGTGGTACGAGCAGTACTTC
cdr3_aa: CASRANNEGGLGGRWYEQYF

v_call: TRBV5-8
clone_size: .
j_call: TRBJ2-7
d_call: .
cdr3_nt: TGTGCCAGCAGCTTGGCCAGCGGATCTATCGAGCAGTACTTC
cdr3_aa: CASSLASGSIEQYF

v_call: TRBV28
clone_size: many
j_call: TRBJ2-3
d_call: .
cdr3_nt: TGTGCCAGCAGGACTCCCACAGATACGCAGTATTTT
cdr3_aa: CASRTPTDTQYF

v_call: TRBV28
clone_size: many
j_call: TRBJ2-1
d_call: .
cdr3_nt: TGTGCCAGCAGTTTCCCCTGGGGGGATCCAGGGTCCAATGAGCAGTTCTTC
cdr3_aa: CASSFPWGDPGSNEQFF

v_call: TRBV18
clone_size: many
j_call: TRBJ2-1
d_call: .
cdr3_nt: TGTGCCAGCTCACCGACGAATGAGCAGTTCTTC
cdr3_aa: CASSPTNEQFF

v_call: TRBV5-1
clone_size: many
j_call: TRBJ2-1
d_call: .
cdr3_nt: TGCGCCAGCACGGAGGGGGCTGTTGGCTACAATGAGCAGTTCTTC
cdr3_aa: CASTEGAVGYNEQFF

v_call: TRBV18
clone_size: .
j_call: TRBJ2-3
d_call: .
cdr3_nt: TGTGCCAGCTCACCACCGGGGTTAGGGGATACGCAGTATTTT
cdr3_aa: CASSPPGLGDTQYF

v_call: TRBV11-2
clone_size: many
j_call: TRBJ1-1
d_call: .
cdr3_nt: TGTGCCAGCTTCCTAAGGGGGGACACTGAAGCTTTCTTT
cdr3_aa: CASFLRGDTEAFF

v_call: TRBV29-1
clone_size: many
j_call: TRBJ2-5
d_call: TRBD1
cdr3_nt: TGCAGCGTAGCAGGGGGCGAGTACCAAGAGACCCAGTACTTC
cdr3_aa: CSVAGGEYQETQYF

v_call: TRBV18
clone_size: many
j_call: TRBJ2-3
d_call: .
cdr3_nt: TGTGCCAGCACGGAGCGGACCCGCACAGATACGCAGTATTTT
cdr3_aa: CASTERTRTDTQYF

v_call: TRBV20-1
clone_size: many
j_call: TRBJ2-1
d_call: TRBD1
cdr3_nt: TGCAGTGCTAGGTTACAGGGGGCCAACAATGAGCAGTTCTTC
cdr3_aa: CSARLQGANNEQFF

v_call: TRBV4-1
clone_size: .
j_call: TRBJ1-5
d_call: TRBD1
cdr3_nt: TGCGCCAGCAGCCAAGATTCTGTCTCAGGGGGCGAAGATCAGCCCCAGCATTTT
cdr3_aa: CASSQDSVSGGEDQPQHF

v_call: TRBV28
clone_size: many
j_call: TRBJ1-6
d_call: .
cdr3_nt: TGTGCCAGCAGCCCAGGACTTTCCTATAATTCACCCCTCCACTTT
cdr3_aa: CASSPGLSYNSPLHF

v_call: TRBV11-3
clone_size: few
j_call: TRBJ2-7
d_call: TRBD2
cdr3_nt: TGTGCCAGCAGCTTAGTGGGACTAGCGGGAGAAAAGCAGTACTTC
cdr3_aa: CASSLVGLAGEKQYF

v_call: TRBV27
clone_size: few
j_call: TRBJ1-2
d_call: TRBD1
cdr3_nt: TGTGCCAGCTCCTCGGGGGACAGCTACTATGGCTACACCTTC
cdr3_aa: CASSSGDSYYGYTF